This TCR beta chain derives from a study of cytomegalovirus exposure and HLA in healthy donors. Points from the study as a whole: Later analysis demonstrated an association between a missense DCLRE1C variant and TCR beta V- and J-gene trimming.

V lost 0 bases and J 4 bases, leaving 15 bases between the germline ends. CDR3 length: 17 amino acids. Per the germline V gene, CDR1 is MNHEY and CDR2 is SMNVEV (reference sequence). Comment on this clone: The antigen is unknown.

PCR used 60 Vbeta primers and 13 Jbeta primers. Measured with immunoSEQ multiplex PCR; TCRdb has only the in-frame clones, and not every one. Here the sample spans about 150,000 clones, more than 75% being singletons. Specimen: PBMCs. The TCR sequence derives from a human donor in good health. The rearrangement links TRBV27 to TRBJ2-2; D might be TRBD1 (5 bases). The CDR3 DNA is TGTGCCAGCAGTTTATCGGGGCGAGGCTTAGGCACCGGGGAGCTGTTTTTT. Protein: CASSLSGRGLGTGELFF.